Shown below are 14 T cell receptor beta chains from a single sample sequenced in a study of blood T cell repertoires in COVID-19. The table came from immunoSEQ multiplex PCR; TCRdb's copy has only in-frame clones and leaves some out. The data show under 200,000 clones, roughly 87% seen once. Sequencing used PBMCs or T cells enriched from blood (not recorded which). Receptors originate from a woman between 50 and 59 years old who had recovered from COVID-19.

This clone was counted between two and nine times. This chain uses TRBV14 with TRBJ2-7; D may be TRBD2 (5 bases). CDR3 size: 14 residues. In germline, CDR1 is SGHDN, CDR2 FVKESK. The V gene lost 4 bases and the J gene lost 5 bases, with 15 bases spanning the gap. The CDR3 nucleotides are TGTGCCAGCAGCCGACGAGCGGATGGGGACGAGCAGTACTTC. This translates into CASSRRADGDEQYF.

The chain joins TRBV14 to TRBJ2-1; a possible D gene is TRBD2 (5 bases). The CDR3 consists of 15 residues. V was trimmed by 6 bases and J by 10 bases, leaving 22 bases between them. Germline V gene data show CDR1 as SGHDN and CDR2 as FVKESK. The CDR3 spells CASSLIRAALGEQFF. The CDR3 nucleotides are TGTGCCAGCAGTCTTATTAGAGCGGCCCTTGGCGAGCAGTTCTTC.

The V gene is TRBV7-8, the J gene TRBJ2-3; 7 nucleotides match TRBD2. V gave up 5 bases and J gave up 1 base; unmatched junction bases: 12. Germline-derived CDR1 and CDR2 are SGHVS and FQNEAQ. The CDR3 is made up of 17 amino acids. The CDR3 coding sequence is TGTGCCAGCAGCAAAAGCCTCTTGGCGGGAGGCACAGATACGCAGTATTTT. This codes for CASSKSLLAGGTDTQYF.

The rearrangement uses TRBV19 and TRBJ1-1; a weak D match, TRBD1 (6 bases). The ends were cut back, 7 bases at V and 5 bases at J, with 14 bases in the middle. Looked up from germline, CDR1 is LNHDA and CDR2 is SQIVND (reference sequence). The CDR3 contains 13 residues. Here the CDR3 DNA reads TGTGCCAGTACCAACAGGGTCGGTACTGAAGCTTTCTTT. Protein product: CASTNRVGTEAFF. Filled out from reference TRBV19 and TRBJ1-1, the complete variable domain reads DGGITQSPKYLFRKEGQNVTLSCEQNLNHDAMYWYRQDPGQGLRLIYYSQIVNDFQKGDIAEGYSVSREKKESFPLTVTSAQKNPTAFYLCASTNRVGTEAFFGQGTRLTVV.

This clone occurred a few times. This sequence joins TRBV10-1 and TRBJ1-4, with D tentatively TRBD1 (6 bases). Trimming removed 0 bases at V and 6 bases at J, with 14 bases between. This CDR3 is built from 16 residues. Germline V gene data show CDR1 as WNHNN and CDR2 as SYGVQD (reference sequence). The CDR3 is CASSESATGGYEKLFF. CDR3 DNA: TGCGCCAGCAGTGAGTCTGCGACAGGAGGCTATGAAAAACTGTTTTTT.

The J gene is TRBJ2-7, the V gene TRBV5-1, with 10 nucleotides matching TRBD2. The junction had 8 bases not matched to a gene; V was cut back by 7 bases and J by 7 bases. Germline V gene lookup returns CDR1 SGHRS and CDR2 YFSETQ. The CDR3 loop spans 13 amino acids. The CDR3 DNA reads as TGCGCCAGCTCTCTAGCGGGAGAGCGAGAGCAGTACTTC. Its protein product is CASSLAGEREQYF.

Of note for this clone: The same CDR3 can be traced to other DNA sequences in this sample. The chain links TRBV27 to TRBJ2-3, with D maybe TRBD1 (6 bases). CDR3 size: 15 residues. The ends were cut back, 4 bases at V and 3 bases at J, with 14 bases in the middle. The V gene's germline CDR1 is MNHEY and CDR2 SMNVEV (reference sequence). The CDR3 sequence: CASSSQGRATDTQYF. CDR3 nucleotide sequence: TGTGCCAGCAGTTCACAGGGTAGGGCAACAGATACGCAGTATTTT.

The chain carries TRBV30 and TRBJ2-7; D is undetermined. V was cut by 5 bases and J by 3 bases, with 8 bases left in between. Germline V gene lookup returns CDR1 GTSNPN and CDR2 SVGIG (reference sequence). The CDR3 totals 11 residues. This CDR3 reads CAWSSHYEQYF. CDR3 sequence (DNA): TGTGCCTGGTCGTCACACTACGAGCAGTACTTC.

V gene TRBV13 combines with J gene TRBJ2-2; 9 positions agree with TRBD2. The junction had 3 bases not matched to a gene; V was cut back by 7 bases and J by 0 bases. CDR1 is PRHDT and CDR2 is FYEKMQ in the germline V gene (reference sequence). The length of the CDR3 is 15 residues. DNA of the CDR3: TGTGCCAGCAAAAGCGGGAGGACGAACACCGGGGAGCTGTTTTTT. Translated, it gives CASKSGRTNTGELFF.

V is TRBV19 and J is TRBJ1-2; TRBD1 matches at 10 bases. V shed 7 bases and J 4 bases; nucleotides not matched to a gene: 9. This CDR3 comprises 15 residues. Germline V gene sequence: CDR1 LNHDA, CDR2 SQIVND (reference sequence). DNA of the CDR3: TGTGCCAGTAACCAAGACAGGGGGCAAAGCTATGGCTACACCTTC. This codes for CASNQDRGQSYGYTF.

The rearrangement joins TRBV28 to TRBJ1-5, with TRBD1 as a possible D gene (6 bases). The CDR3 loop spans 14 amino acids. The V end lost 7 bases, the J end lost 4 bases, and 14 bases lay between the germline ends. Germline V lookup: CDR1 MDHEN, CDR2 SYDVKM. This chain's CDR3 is CASTPAGDNQPQHF. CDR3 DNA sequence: TGTGCCAGCACGCCCGCAGGGGATAATCAGCCCCAGCATTTT.

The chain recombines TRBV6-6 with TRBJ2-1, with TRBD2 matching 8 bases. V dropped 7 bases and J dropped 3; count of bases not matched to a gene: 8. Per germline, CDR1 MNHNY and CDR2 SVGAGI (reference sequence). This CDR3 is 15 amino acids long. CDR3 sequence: CASTPTSGNYNEQFF. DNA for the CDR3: TGTGCCAGCACCCCTACTAGCGGCAACTACAATGAGCAGTTCTTC.

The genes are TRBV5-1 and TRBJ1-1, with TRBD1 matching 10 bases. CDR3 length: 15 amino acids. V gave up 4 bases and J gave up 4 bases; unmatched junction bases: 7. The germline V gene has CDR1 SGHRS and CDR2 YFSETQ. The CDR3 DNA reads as TGCGCCAGCAGCCAGGGGGACAGGGGTAGCACTGAAGCTTTCTTT. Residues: CASSQGDRGSTEAFF.

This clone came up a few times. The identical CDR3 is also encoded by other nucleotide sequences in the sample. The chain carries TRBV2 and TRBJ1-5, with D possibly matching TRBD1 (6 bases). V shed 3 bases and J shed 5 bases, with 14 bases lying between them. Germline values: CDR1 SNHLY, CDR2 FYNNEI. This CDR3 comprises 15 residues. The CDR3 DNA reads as TGTGCCAGCAGTGAGGTACAGGGAGTATATCAGCCCCAGCATTTT. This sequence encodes CASSEVQGVYQPQHF.